The entry below gives a single T cell receptor (beta chain) sequence along with its context. Researchers prepared the TCRbeta library using unique molecular identifiers, the study reports. A single record per CDR3 protein comes from TCRdb applying MiXCR to the PCR reads. The sample lists 500,000 or so distinct CDR3 sequences, 30% to 35% seen once, with 2% to 3% in the top ten. These data belong to a study of T-cell reconstitution after alpha-beta-depleted transplantation in children. CDR1 and CDR2 (germline): MNHNS, SASEGT. Losses at the gene ends were 6 bases for V and 7 bases for J; bases not matched to a gene: 8. CDR3 length equals 14 residues.

The V and J genes are TRBV6-1 and TRBJ1-5; 8 nucleotides line up with TRBD1. The input for sequencing was PBMCs from the stem cell graft donor, taken from the stem cell graft. This TCR was sampled from a human donor who donated a stem cell graft to a child with aplastic anemia. The CDR3 sequence: CASSGQGEGQPQHF. In nucleotides, the CDR3 is TGTGCCAGCAGCGGACAGGGTGAAGGGCAGCCCCAGCATTTT.